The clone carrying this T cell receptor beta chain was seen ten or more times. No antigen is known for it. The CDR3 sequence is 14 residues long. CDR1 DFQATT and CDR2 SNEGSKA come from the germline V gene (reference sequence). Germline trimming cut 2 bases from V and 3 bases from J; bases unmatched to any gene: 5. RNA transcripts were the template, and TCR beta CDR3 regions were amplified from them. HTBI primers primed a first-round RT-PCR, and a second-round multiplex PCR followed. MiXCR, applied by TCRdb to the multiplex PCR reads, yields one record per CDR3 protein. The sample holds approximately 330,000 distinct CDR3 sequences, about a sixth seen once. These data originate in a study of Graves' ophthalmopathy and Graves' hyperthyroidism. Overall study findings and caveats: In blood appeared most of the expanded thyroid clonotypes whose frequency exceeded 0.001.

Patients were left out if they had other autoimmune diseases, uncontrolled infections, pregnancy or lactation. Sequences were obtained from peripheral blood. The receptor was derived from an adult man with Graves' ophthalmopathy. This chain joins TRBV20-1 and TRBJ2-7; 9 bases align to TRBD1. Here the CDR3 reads CSARPDRGDYEQYF. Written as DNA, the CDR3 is TGCAGTGCTAGACCCGACAGGGGGGACTACGAGCAGTACTTC.